The rows below give T cell receptor beta chains drawn from one sample of a study of T cells after posttransplantation cyclophosphamide. Clones were read by immunoSEQ multiplex PCR, and TCRdb kept only the in-frame ones, dropping some. The data show 6,900 or so clones, roughly 94% seen once. The sample was PBMCs, taken about 1,500 days after allogeneic stem cell transplant with posttransplant cyclophosphamide. The receptor set was obtained from a female patient in her fifties or sixties who received an allogeneic stem cell transplant from a related donor, was CMV-positive, and had no GVHD. A subset of T cells may come from the graft donor. Each CDR3 is given with its conserved first and last residue. The D gene is left open where the match is weak. Clone size is not always given. Where it is, it says once, few, many or a class for expanded clones.

size	D	V	J	CDR3	DNA
-	TRBD2	TRBV10-1	TRBJ2-3	CASSPGLAGGPARSDTQYF	TGCGCCAGCTCCCCGGGACTAGCGGGAGGGCCTGCTAGGTCAGATACGCAGTATTTT
-	-	TRBV7-2	TRBJ1-5	CASSPDSSNQPQHF	TGTGCCAGCAGCCCAGACAGTAGCAATCAGCCCCAGCATTTT
-	TRBD2	TRBV2	TRBJ2-3	CASMSWAGGADTQYF	TGTGCCAGCATGAGTTGGGCGGGAGGGGCAGATACGCAGTATTTT
-	TRBD1	TRBV7-9	TRBJ1-2	CASSPSTGVIHGYTF	TGTGCCAGCAGCCCCTCCACAGGGGTGATTCATGGCTACACCTTC
-	TRBD2	TRBV5-1	TRBJ2-7	CASSLAGTNNEQYF	TGCGCCAGCAGCTTGGCCGGGACTAATAACGAGCAGTACTTC
-	TRBD1	TRBV27	TRBJ2-2	CASSAGTGNFAGELFF	TGTGCCAGCAGTGCCGGGACAGGAAATTTTGCCGGGGAGCTGTTTTTT
-	TRBD2	TRBV7-9	TRBJ2-2	CASRIASGSWSEDGELFF	TGTGCCAGCAGGATCGCTAGCGGGAGTTGGAGTGAGGACGGGGAGCTGTTTTTT
-	TRBD1	TRBV19	TRBJ2-1	CASSKSGGWNEQFF	TGTGCCAGTAGTAAGTCAGGGGGCTGGAATGAGCAGTTCTTC
-	-	TRBV7-6	TRBJ1-5	CASSSSQGRYQPQHF	TGTGCCAGCAGCTCCTCCCAGGGCAGGTATCAGCCCCAGCATTTT
-	TRBD2	TRBV10-3	TRBJ2-7	CATTTVPGLADEQYF	TGTGCCACCACGACAGTACCGGGACTAGCGGACGAGCAGTACTTC
once	TRBD2	TRBV11-3	TRBJ2-1	CASSPGGGGIADEQFF	TGTGCCAGCAGCCCCGGGGGGGGCGGGATTGCAGATGAGCAGTTCTTC
-	-	TRBV4-2	TRBJ1-2	CASSQDLDRSYTF	TGTGCCAGCAGCCAAGATTTGGACAGAAGCTACACCTTC
-	TRBD2	TRBV27	TRBJ2-3	CASSLSIFGLAGGTSTDTQYF	TGTGCCAGCAGTTTATCGATTTTCGGACTAGCGGGAGGGACTAGCACAGATACGCAGTATTTT
-	-	TRBV27	TRBJ2-1	CASSADTLFYNEQFF	TGTGCCAGCAGTGCCGACACGCTCTTTTACAATGAGCAGTTCTTC
-	TRBD1	TRBV6-4	TRBJ1-1	CASKSDRGGTEAFF	TGTGCCAGCAAATCTGACAGGGGGGGGACTGAAGCTTTCTTT
-	TRBD2	TRBV7-9	TRBJ2-1	CAIPWAGGPNEQFF	TGTGCCATCCCCTGGGCGGGAGGGCCCAATGAGCAGTTCTTC
-	TRBD2	TRBV6-5	TRBJ2-5	CASAPTSGREETQYF	TGTGCCAGCGCGCCGACTAGCGGGAGGGAAGAGACCCAGTACTTC
-	-	TRBV19	TRBJ1-1	CAKFVDSRSTEAFF	TGTGCCAAATTTGTTGACAGTCGGAGCACTGAAGCTTTCTTT
-	TRBD1	TRBV18	TRBJ2-5	CASSPLTGAGTQETQYF	TGTGCCAGCTCACCCTTGACAGGGGCGGGGACACAAGAGACCCAGTACTTC
-	-	TRBV28	TRBJ1-2	CASWEANYGYTF	TGTGCCAGCTGGGAGGCAAACTATGGCTACACCTTC
-	-	TRBV2	TRBJ1-2	CASSEALQGGYTF	TGTGCCAGCAGTGAAGCGCTTCAGGGGGGCTACACCTTC
once	TRBD1	TRBV27	TRBJ1-5	CASSLYAGTGTQHQPQHF	TGTGCCAGCAGTTTATACGCAGGGACAGGCACACAACATCAGCCCCAGCATTTT
few	TRBD2	TRBV2	TRBJ2-1	CASSEIAGETGEQFF	TGTGCCAGCAGTGAAATAGCGGGGGAGACGGGTGAGCAGTTCTTC
-	TRBD2	TRBV30	TRBJ2-7	CAWRAGVEQYF	TGTGCCTGGAGGGCGGGGGTCGAGCAGTACTTC
-	-	TRBV9	TRBJ1-2	CASSVTPSGGFKGYTF	TGTGCCAGCAGCGTAACCCCCTCGGGGGGATTTAAAGGCTACACCTTC
-	TRBD2	TRBV2	TRBJ2-7	CASRAGLAPSYEQYF	TGTGCCAGCAGGGCTGGACTAGCTCCTTCCTACGAGCAGTACTTC
-	-	TRBV28	TRBJ2-7	CASSLNGGQGGYEQYF	TGTGCCAGCAGTTTAAACGGAGGGCAGGGGGGCTACGAGCAGTACTTC
-	TRBD2	TRBV5-4	TRBJ2-1	CASSLVRLARYNEQFF	TGTGCCAGCAGCTTGGTTCGACTAGCGAGATACAATGAGCAGTTCTTC
-	-	TRBV5-1	TRBJ2-1	CASSLAGTSRYNEQFF	TGCGCCAGCAGCCTGGCGGGGACTTCCCGCTACAATGAGCAGTTCTTC
-	TRBD1	TRBV11-2	TRBJ1-4	CASSLVRGQGEEKLFF	TGTGCCAGCAGCTTAGTTAGGGGACAGGGGGAGGAAAAACTGTTTTTT
-	TRBD2	TRBV5-1	TRBJ2-1	CASSSTSGRSYNEQFF	TGCGCCAGCAGCTCGACTAGCGGACGATCCTACAATGAGCAGTTCTTC
-	TRBD2	TRBV29-1	TRBJ2-7	CSVGGLAGSHYEQYF	TGCAGCGTAGGGGGACTAGCGGGAAGTCACTACGAGCAGTACTTC
once	TRBD2	TRBV13	TRBJ2-2	CASSPLLAGITGELFF	TGTGCCAGCAGCCCCCTACTAGCGGGAATCACCGGGGAGCTGTTTTTT
-	-	TRBV29-1	TRBJ2-3	CSVSDREEQYF	TGCAGCGTCTCAGACAGGGAGGAGCAGTATTTT
-	TRBD2	TRBV19	TRBJ2-1	CASSTQALAGVVNEQFF	TGTGCCAGTAGTACTCAAGCACTAGCGGGAGTTGTTAATGAGCAGTTCTTC
-	TRBD2	TRBV27	TRBJ2-1	CASSTGLAGDSNEQFF	TGTGCCAGCAGTACAGGACTAGCGGGAGATAGCAATGAGCAGTTCTTC
-	-	TRBV30	TRBJ1-3	CAWSVNSGNTIYF	TGTGCCTGGAGTGTCAACTCTGGAAACACCATATATTTT
once	-	TRBV19	TRBJ1-2	CASSSQTGYYGYTF	TGTGCCAGTAGTAGCCAGACAGGCTACTATGGCTACACCTTC
-	TRBD1	TRBV27	TRBJ1-3	CASSWGQGAGNTIYF	TGTGCCAGCAGTTGGGGACAGGGGGCCGGAAACACCATATATTTT
-	-	TRBV11-2	TRBJ2-2	CASSLRQLNTGELFF	TGTGCCAGCAGCTTAAGACAGCTAAACACCGGGGAGCTGTTTTTT
-	-	TRBV6-7	TRBJ2-2	CAGLKGRVNTGELFF	TGTGCCGGACTAAAGGGCAGGGTTAACACCGGGGAGCTGTTTTTT
once	-	TRBV14	TRBJ2-7	CASSQEGPLEQYF	TGTGCCAGCAGCCAAGAGGGGCCCCTCGAGCAGTACTTC
-	TRBD2	TRBV13	TRBJ2-1	CASSWTQTSGRRGNEQFF	TGTGCCAGCAGCTGGACTCAGACTAGCGGGAGAAGGGGCAATGAGCAGTTCTTC
few	TRBD2	TRBV13	TRBJ2-7	CASSRPLLAGAHEQYF	TGTGCCAGCAGCCGACCCCTTCTAGCGGGAGCCCACGAGCAGTACTTC
-	-	TRBV7-9	TRBJ2-3	CASSPTDTQYF	TGTGCCAGCAGCCCTACAGATACGCAGTATTTT
once	-	TRBV5-1	TRBJ2-2	CASSLGQFANTGELFF	TGCGCCAGCAGCCTTGGACAGTTCGCGAACACCGGGGAGCTGTTTTTT
few	TRBD2	TRBV11-2	TRBJ2-1	CASSPQRTSGRRNEQFF	TGTGCCAGCAGCCCCCAGAGGACTAGCGGAAGACGCAATGAGCAGTTCTTC
-	TRBD1	TRBV29-1	TRBJ2-7	CSARTGGSGEQYF	TGCAGCGCCCGGACAGGGGGCTCTGGCGAGCAGTACTTC
-	TRBD1	TRBV13	TRBJ1-1	CASSQRQGRYTEAFF	TGTGCCAGCAGCCAAAGACAGGGGCGGTACACTGAAGCTTTCTTT
-	TRBD2	TRBV18	TRBJ2-1	CASSTSGSSYNEQFF	TGTGCCAGCTCAACTAGCGGGAGCTCCTACAATGAGCAGTTCTTC
-	TRBD1	TRBV10-1	TRBJ1-5	CASSLTGWRQPQHF	TGCGCCAGCAGCCTGACAGGGTGGAGGCAGCCCCAGCATTTT
-	-	TRBV4-1	TRBJ2-2	CASSQGSRNTGELFF	TGCGCCAGCAGCCAAGGGTCGAGGAACACCGGGGAGCTGTTTTTT
-	-	TRBV27	TRBJ2-3	CASIPHGVADTQYF	TGTGCCAGCATTCCACACGGGGTGGCAGATACGCAGTATTTT
once	TRBD2	TRBV5-1	TRBJ2-7	CASSRTLLGTSGRYSYEQYF	TGCGCCAGCAGCCGCACTCTCCTCGGGACTAGCGGGAGGTATAGCTACGAGCAGTACTTC
-	TRBD1	TRBV5-1	TRBJ1-3	CASSRGQPNGNTIYF	TGCGCCAGCAGCCGGGGACAGCCTAATGGAAACACCATATATTTT